The sequence of this T cell receptor (beta chain) was determined in a study of PD-L1 blockade in urothelial cancer. Study-level background: Men with urothelial cancer arising in the bladder made up about 85% of the roughly 29 patients. Peripheral blood specimens exhibited a median yield of 141,255 T cells.

This CDR3 comprises 11 residues. Per germline, CDR1 MDHEN and CDR2 SYDVKM. The V end lost 6 bases, the J end lost 7 bases, and 7 bases lay between the germline ends. Sequencing used immunoSEQ multiplex PCR; TCRdb keeps in-frame clones, though not all of them. The repertoire consists of fewer than 30,000 clones, with roughly 83% occurring once and the leading ten covering 9.6%. The diagnosis in patients was locally advanced or metastatic urothelial carcinoma. Pretreatment sampling and on-treatment sampling together yielded between 1 and 8 samples for each patient. Sequencing used PBMCs, obtained around atezolizumab (anti-PD-L1) treatment. This clonotype was obtained from an older man with urothelial cancer. The V gene is TRBV28, the J gene TRBJ2-1; no definite D call. The CDR3 nucleotides are TGTGCCAGCAGCCTACTGAATGAGCAGTTCTTC. This sequence encodes CASSLLNEQFF.